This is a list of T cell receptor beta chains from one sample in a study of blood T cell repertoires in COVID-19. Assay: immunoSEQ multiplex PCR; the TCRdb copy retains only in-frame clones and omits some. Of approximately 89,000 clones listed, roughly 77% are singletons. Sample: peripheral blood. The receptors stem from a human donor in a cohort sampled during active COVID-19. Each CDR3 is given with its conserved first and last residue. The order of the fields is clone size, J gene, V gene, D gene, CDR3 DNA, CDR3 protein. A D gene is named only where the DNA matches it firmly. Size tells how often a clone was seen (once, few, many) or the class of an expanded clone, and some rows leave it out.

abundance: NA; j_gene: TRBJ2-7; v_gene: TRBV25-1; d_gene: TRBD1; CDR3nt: TGTGCCAGCAGTCCGGGACAGTCCCCCTACGAGCAGTACTTC; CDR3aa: CASSPGQSPYEQYF
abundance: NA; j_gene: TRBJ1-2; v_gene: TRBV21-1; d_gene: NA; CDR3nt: TGTGCCAGCAGCGAGTCCCGGGACACGCGAGCTAACTATGGCTACACCTTC; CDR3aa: CASSESRDTRANYGYTF
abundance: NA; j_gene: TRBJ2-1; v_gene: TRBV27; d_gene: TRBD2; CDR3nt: TGTGCCAGCAGTTTACGGGGACTAGCGGGGAGATACAATGAGCAGTTCTTC; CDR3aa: CASSLRGLAGRYNEQFF
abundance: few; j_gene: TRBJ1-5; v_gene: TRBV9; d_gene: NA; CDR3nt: TGTGCCAGCAGCGTAGGGTCCGGTCAGCCCCAGCATTTT; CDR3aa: CASSVGSGQPQHF
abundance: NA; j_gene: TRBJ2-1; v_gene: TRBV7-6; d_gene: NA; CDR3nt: TGTGCCAGCAGCTTAGCTAGCAGGGGAGTGTGGAATGAGCAGTTCTTC; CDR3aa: CASSLASRGVWNEQFF
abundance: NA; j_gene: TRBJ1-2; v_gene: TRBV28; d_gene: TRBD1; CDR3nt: TGTGCCAGCAGTTTGGGAGGACAGGCCCTTACTAACTATGGCTACACCTTC; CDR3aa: CASSLGGQALTNYGYTF
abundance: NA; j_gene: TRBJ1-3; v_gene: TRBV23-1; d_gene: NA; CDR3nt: TGCGCCAGCAGTCAACCGCGGGGGTCGGGAAACACCATATATTTT; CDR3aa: CASSQPRGSGNTIYF
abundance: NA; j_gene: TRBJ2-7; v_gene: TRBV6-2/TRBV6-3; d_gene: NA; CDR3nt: TGTGCCAGCAGTGGTCAGGCCTACGAGCAGTACTTC; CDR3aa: CASSGQAYEQYF
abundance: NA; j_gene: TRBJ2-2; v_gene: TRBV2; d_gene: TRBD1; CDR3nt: TGTGCCAGCAGTGGACAGGGGGCGGCGAACACCGGGGAGCTGTTTTTT; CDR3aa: CASSGQGAANTGELFF
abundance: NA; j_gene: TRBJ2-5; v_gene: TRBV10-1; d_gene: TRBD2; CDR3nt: TGCGCCAGCAGCCGCGGGGGGACCAGTTGGGAGACCCAGTACTTC; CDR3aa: CASSRGGTSWETQYF
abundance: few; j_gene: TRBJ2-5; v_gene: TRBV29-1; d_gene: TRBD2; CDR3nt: TGCAGCGTTGGACTAGCCCGGAAGATAGAGACCCAGTACTTC; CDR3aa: CSVGLARKIETQYF
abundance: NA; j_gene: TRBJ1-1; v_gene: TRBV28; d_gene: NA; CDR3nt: TGTGCCAGCAGTTTTACACGCCGGGGTAGAGCTTTCTTT; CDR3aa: CASSFTRRGRAFF
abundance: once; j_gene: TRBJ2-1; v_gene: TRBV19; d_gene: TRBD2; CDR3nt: TGTGCCAGTAGTGCCACTAGCGGGGGCGTCAACAATGAGCAGTTCTTC; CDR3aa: CASSATSGGVNNEQFF
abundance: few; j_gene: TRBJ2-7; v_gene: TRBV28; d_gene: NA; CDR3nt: TGTGCCAGCACAGGGAATTCCTGGTCGTCGTACTTC; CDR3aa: CASTGNSWSSYF
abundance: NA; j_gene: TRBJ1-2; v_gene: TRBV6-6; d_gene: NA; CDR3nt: TGTGCCAGCAGTTACGGAGGGGCGCGAGACTATGGCTACACCTTC; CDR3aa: CASSYGGARDYGYTF
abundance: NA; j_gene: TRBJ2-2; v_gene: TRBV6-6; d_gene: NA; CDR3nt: TGTGCCAGCAGTTACTCGGGGCAGGGGACCGGGGAGCTGTTTTTT; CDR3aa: CASSYSGQGTGELFF
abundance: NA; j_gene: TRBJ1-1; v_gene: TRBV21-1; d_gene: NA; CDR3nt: TGTGCCAGCAGCAAAGGCCCTGACAGGTCGAACACTGAAGCTTTCTTT; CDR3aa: CASSKGPDRSNTEAFF